The 10 T cell receptor beta chains presented below share a single source sample, sequenced in a study of molecular identifiers for immune sequencing clone quantification. TCRdb re-called the PCR reads through MiXCR, storing one row per CDR3 protein. The profile shows about 640,000 distinct CDR3 sequences, about 20% of them singletons. The sample taken for sequencing was naive CD8+ T cells from blood, with Jurkat cell RNA spiked in. Regarding subset: FACS-sorted CD8+CD4-CCR7+CD45RA+ naive T cells. Receptor source: a human donor in good health. Some libraries in this study had Jurkat cell RNA spiked in.

The table lists this clonotype with many counts. CDR3 in amino acids: CSAQTGNNQPQHF. The CDR3 DNA reads TGCAGCGCCCAGACAGGGAACAATCAGCCCCAGCATTTT. The chain combines TRBV29-1 with TRBJ1-5, with 7 nucleotides matching TRBD1. The CDR3 consists of 13 residues. Germline lookup yields CDR1 SQVTM and CDR2 ANQGSEA. The V and J ends lost 7 bases and 3 bases, in that order; junction bases with no gene match: 6.

Details on this clonotype: A much larger clone differs from this one at a single base, so this may be a read error. The gene calls are TRBV20-1 and TRBJ2-7; possible D gene TRBD2, 5 bases. Trimming removed 0 bases at V and 9 bases at J, with 9 bases between. The CDR3 totals 11 residues. Germline V gene sequence: CDR1 DFQATT, CDR2 SNEGSKA (reference sequence). CDR3 region: CSARDVRGQYF. The CDR3, as DNA: TGCAGTGCTAGAGATGTCCGGGGGCAGTACTTC.

This clonotype has more than one count but fewer than ten. The J gene is TRBJ2-5, the V gene TRBV27; D is unresolved. Germline CDR1 MNHEY, CDR2 SMNVEV (reference sequence). This CDR3 comprises 13 residues. Trimming removed 2 bases from V and 5 bases from J, with 9 bases in between. The CDR3 protein is CASSLSWSETQYF. The CDR3 nucleotides are TGTGCCAGCAGTTTAAGTTGGTCGGAGACCCAGTACTTC.

This clonotype was recorded only once. A much more abundant neighbour one base away suggests this may be a read error. The chain is built from TRBV15 and TRBJ1-1, with a possible D match to TRBD1 (6 bases). This CDR3 comprises 16 residues. The germline CDR1 and CDR2 sequences are LNHNV and YYDKDF (reference sequence). Trimming removed 5 bases from V and 3 bases from J, with 19 bases in between. CDR3 in amino acids: CATSSEKGGLDTEAFF. As DNA, the CDR3 is TGTGCCACCAGCTCGGAAAAGGGGGGGCTGGACACTGAAGCTTTCTTT.

This chain connects TRBV20-1 to TRBJ1-1; D possibly corresponds to TRBD1 (5 bases). Trimming cost V 4 bases and J 0 bases, with 15 bases left between them. CDR3 size: 15 residues. Germline V gene sequence: CDR1 DFQATT, CDR2 SNEGSKA (reference sequence). Here the CDR3 reads CSANSPTAMNTEAFF. The CDR3 coding sequence is TGCAGTGCTAATTCCCCGACAGCCATGAACACTGAAGCTTTCTTT.

This rearrangement joins TRBV11-2 to TRBJ1-2; D call uncertain. The CDR3 is 15 residues long. The V gene lost 1 base and the J gene lost 8 bases, with 17 bases spanning the gap. The germline gives CDR1 SGHAT, CDR2 FQNNGV. In DNA, the CDR3 is TGTGCCAGCAGCTTAGTGTCCCAGGAGGCTGGGGGCTACACCTTC. It specifies CASSLVSQEAGGYTF.

This clonotype was observed many times. The chain links TRBV4-3 to TRBJ2-7; 7 bases are a match to TRBD1. CDR3 length: 14 residues. V dropped 4 bases and J dropped 0; count of bases not matched to a gene: 3. The germline gives CDR1 LGHNA, CDR2 YSLEER. CDR3 bases: TGCGCCAGCAGCCCGGGACAGTACTCCTACGAGCAGTACTTC. Its protein is CASSPGQYSYEQYF.

This clonotype has ten or more counts. This chain connects TRBV4-3 to TRBJ1-1; no firm D call. This CDR3 comprises 15 residues. Germline loops: CDR1 LGHNA, CDR2 YSLEER. V lost 0 bases and J 4 bases, leaving 12 bases between the germline ends. For the CDR3, the DNA is TGCGCCAGCAGCCAAGACCGGGGAATAGGCACTGAAGCTTTCTTT. The encoded protein is CASSQDRGIGTEAFF.

The chain carries TRBV6-5 and TRBJ1-2; tentative D call: TRBD1 (5 bases). V lost 0 bases, J lost 4 bases, and 9 bases lay in between. Germline values: CDR1 MNHEY, CDR2 SVGAGI. The CDR3 has 14 residues. The CDR3 DNA reads TGTGCCAGCAGTTACTCCCAGGGACTCTATGGCTACACCTTC. It is translated as CASSYSQGLYGYTF.

The genes are TRBV9 and TRBJ1-1; D gene uncertain. Trimming stripped 3 bases from V and 1 base from J, with 13 bases between. Germline V gives CDR1 SGDLS, CDR2 YYNGEE. This CDR3 region has 15 residues. CDR3 protein: CASSGPTLGNTEAFF. The CDR3 DNA is TGTGCCAGCAGCGGCCCGACTTTGGGGAACACTGAAGCTTTCTTT.